This T cell receptor beta chain was sequenced for a study of tumor-infiltrating lymphocytes in oesophageal squamous cell carcinoma. Each CDR3 protein is one row after TCRdb ran MiXCR on the PCR reads. The top ten hold roughly 45% of the sample, which has approximately 12,000 distinct CDR3 sequences, around 55% seen once. Trimming pared 2 bases from V and 9 bases from J, leaving 15 bases between. CDR3 length: 14 amino acids. CDR1 and CDR2 (germline): SEHNR, FQNEAQ (reference sequence). Sequencing was done on a sample of esophageal tumor tissue. The chain carries TRBV7-9 and TRBJ2-3; TRBD2 might be the D (6 bases). The receptor was isolated from a female donor with esophageal squamous cell carcinoma. CDR3 nucleotide sequence: TGTGCCAGCAGCTTAAACGGAGCGGGCCCGACGCAGTATTTT. It codes for CASSLNGAGPTQYF.